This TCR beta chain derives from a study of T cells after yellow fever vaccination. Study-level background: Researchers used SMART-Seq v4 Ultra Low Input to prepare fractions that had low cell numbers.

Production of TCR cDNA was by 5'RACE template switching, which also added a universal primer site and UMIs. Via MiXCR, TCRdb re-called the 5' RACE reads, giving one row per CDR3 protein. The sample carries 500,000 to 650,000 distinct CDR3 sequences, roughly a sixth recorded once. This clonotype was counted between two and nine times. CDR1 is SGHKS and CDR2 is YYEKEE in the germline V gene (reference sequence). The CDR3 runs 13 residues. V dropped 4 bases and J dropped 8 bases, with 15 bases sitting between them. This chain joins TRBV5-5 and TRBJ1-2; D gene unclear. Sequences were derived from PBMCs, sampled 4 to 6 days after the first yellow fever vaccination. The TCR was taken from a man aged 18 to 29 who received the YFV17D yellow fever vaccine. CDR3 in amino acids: CASSRYIPEGYTF. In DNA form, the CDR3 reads TGTGCCAGCAGCCGTTATATTCCAGAGGGCTACACCTTC.